The clone carrying this T cell receptor beta chain has just one count. Its antigen is currently unknown. The sample is drawn from a study of cytomegalovirus exposure and HLA in healthy donors. Findings and caveats of the study: Information on immune exposure was restricted to one variable (CMV serostatus). An analysis that was carried out later associated some 17,000 TCR beta sequences with HLA alleles at 0.05 false discovery rate.

The PCR was carried out with 60 Vbeta primers and 13 Jbeta primers. The method was immunoSEQ multiplex PCR; TCRdb's version includes in-frame clones alone and lacks a portion of them. The sample shows roughly 120,000 clones, 76% of them seen only once. CDR1 is MGHDK, CDR2 SYGVNS, per germline. V lost 0 bases, J lost 8 bases, and 6 bases stayed unmatched. CDR3 length: 14 amino acids. The receptor was derived from a man aged 25 to 45 in good health and CMV-seropositive. The gene calls are TRBV25-1 and TRBJ1-2; 7 bases are shared with TRBD1. Sequenced: PBMCs. CDR3 nucleotides: TGTGCCAGCAGTGAATATGTAGGGGGCGGGGGCTACACCTTC. Translation: CASSEYVGGGGYTF.